These T cell receptor beta chains were read from a single sample in a study of blood T cell repertoires in COVID-19. The protocol was immunoSEQ multiplex PCR, while the TCRdb copy is restricted to in-frame clones and leaves out a portion. The data show about 430,000 clones, with over 75% seen just once and roughly 1.4% held by the top ten. Material for sequencing was PBMCs or T cells enriched from blood (not recorded which). Receptors originate from a woman aged 18 to 35 who had been exposed to COVID-19. Each CDR3 is given without its conserved first and last residue.

v_call	cdr3_length	j_call	cdr3_aa
TRBV24-1	11	TRBJ1-1	ATRDGVNTEAF
TRBV6-5	14	TRBJ1-6	ASSYSRDRGNSPLH
TRBV19	16	TRBJ2-7	ASSIGPSGGASVYEQY
TRBV5-1	14	TRBJ1-6	ASSPPTGTGNSPLH
TRBV5-1	12	TRBJ2-7	ASHGTGVSYEQY
TRBV5-1	13	TRBJ2-7	ASSGGYGYTYEQY
TRBV29-1	12	TRBJ2-3	SVESGGFTDTQY
TRBV28	14	TRBJ1-3	ASSFLGWGSGNTIY
TRBV29-1	11	TRBJ2-3	SVGRGLTDTQY
TRBV28	13	TRBJ1-5	ASKDSKGSNQPQH
TRBV4-2	12	TRBJ2-7	ASSPSTRAYEQY
TRBV12-3/TRBV12-4	10	TRBJ1-1	ASSLGTAEAF
TRBV27	13	TRBJ2-5	ASSSTLAGLETQY
TRBV21-1	14	TRBJ2-7	ASSKGARTTPYEQY
TRBV5-1	14	TRBJ2-3	ASSPGTSGRIDTQY
TRBV3-1/TRBV3-2	12	TRBJ2-7	ASSQDGQGVKQY
TRBV28	15	TRBJ2-5	ASSSPNRGREEETQY
TRBV27	13	TRBJ1-2	ASSSGTGRQYGYT
TRBV19	16	TRBJ1-6	ASSRTRDRGLGNSPLH
TRBV28	13	TRBJ1-2	ASIRQGNPNYGYT
TRBV7-8	9	TRBJ1-2	ASSSRDRVV
TRBV25-1	13	TRBJ1-1	ASSELGTGNTEAF
TRBV11-2	14	TRBJ2-5	ASSVTGFSPQETQY
TRBV7-2	13	TRBJ1-2	ASTVRSGANYGYT
TRBV4-1	13	TRBJ1-6	ASSQDGTGFSPLH
TRBV6-2/TRBV6-3	11	TRBJ2-7	ASSGQWAYEQY
TRBV28	12	TRBJ1-1	ASSFQTGQYEAF
TRBV14	18	TRBJ2-6	ASSHPGQYGFGGGANVLT
TRBV7-2	12	TRBJ1-6	ASTRGQGVSPLH
TRBV9	12	TRBJ1-1	ASSVAPGGTEAF
TRBV6-2/TRBV6-3	12	TRBJ1-1	ASSSTGGNTEAF
TRBV5-6	10	TRBJ1-1	ASSLQGPEAF
TRBV27	13	TRBJ1-3	ASSLAGYSGNTIY
TRBV10-3	10	TRBJ2-1	AISEIAVEQF
TRBV6-5	12	TRBJ2-5	ASSPGLAQETQY
TRBV19	13	TRBJ2-1	ASSMVQGLEDEQF
TRBV28	14	TRBJ1-3	ASGYDRGFSGNTIY
TRBV19	12	TRBJ1-1	ASSIDPRYTEAF
TRBV18	19	TRBJ1-3	ASSPKGAGTGSKSSGNTIY
TRBV11-2	13	TRBJ2-2	ASSLVVGRTGELF
TRBV6-5	11	TRBJ2-7	ASSPGGSYEQY
TRBV7-8	14	TRBJ2-7	ASSLTTNERTSRQY
TRBV11-3	17	TRBJ2-6	ASSLDALPTGVGANVLT
TRBV18	13	TRBJ2-7	ASSPPGLAGERQY
TRBV5-4	13	TRBJ2-7	ASSLAPTSVYEQY
TRBV6-5	11	TRBJ1-2	ASSSQGARGYT
TRBV19	13	TRBJ2-5	ASSTKQGPWETQY
TRBV19	13	TRBJ2-4	ASSTPQGLQNIQY
TRBV28	12	TRBJ1-5	ASSWGLNDQPQH
TRBV18	14	TRBJ1-6	ASSLTLQESYSPLH
TRBV4-2	15	TRBJ2-7	ASSHQRVRTSYHEQY